This note documents a single T cell receptor (beta chain) sequence. Participant reports of clinical history set cohort assignment. Original processing notes: Quantification of nucleated cells was approximated via reference gene primer amplification. The protocol was immunoSEQ multiplex PCR, while the TCRdb copy is restricted to in-frame clones and leaves out a portion. D and trimming come from the DNA, and the V and J calls and clone size come from that table. The table records under 200,000 clones, roughly 80% of them present only once. These data come from a study of blood T cell repertoires in COVID-19. The junction had 2 bases not matched to a gene; V was cut back by 3 bases and J by 5 bases. This CDR3 has 13 residues. The V gene's germline CDR1 is SGHVS and CDR2 FQNEAQ.

This sequence joins TRBV7-8 and TRBJ2-7, with 9 positions matching TRBD1. The specimen was PBMCs or T cells enriched from blood (not recorded which). This clonotype was sampled from a man between 45 and 60 years old who had recovered from COVID-19. The CDR3: CASSFGTGNEQYF. The DNA for the CDR3 is TGTGCCAGCAGCTTTGGGACAGGGAACGAGCAGTACTTC.